These T cell receptor beta chains were read from a single sample in a study of T cells generated in artificial thymic organoids. A single record per CDR3 protein comes from TCRdb applying MiXCR to the 5' RACE reads. The data contain some 5,100 distinct CDR3 sequences, less than 30% of them singletons. These receptors have no known antigen. The specimen was naive CD8+ T cells grown in artificial thymic organoids from cord blood stem and progenitor cells. The receptors here all came from a human donor who gave cord blood stem cells for thymic organoid culture, a cardiac surgery patient who gave postnatal thymus, or a blood donor (not recorded which). The CDR3 runs from the conserved cysteine through the conserved F or W. D genes are given only for firm matches. Expanded clones get a size class; other rows say once, few or many, or leave the size out.

CDR3aa	CDR3nt	d_gene	v_gene	j_gene	abundance
CASSPWPSSYEQYF	TGTGCCAGCAGCCCCTGGCCTAGCTCCTACGAGCAGTACTTC	.	TRBV7-3	TRBJ2-7	.
CASSHRVFTDTQYF	TGTGCCAGCAGTCACAGGGTCTTCACAGATACGCAGTATTTT	.	TRBV6-2/TRBV6-3	TRBJ2-3	medium-sized
CASRASGQGKYF	TGTGCCAGCAGAGCCTCGGGACAGGGGAAGTACTTC	TRBD1	TRBV6-2/TRBV6-3	TRBJ2-7	.
CASSRRGGRNYGYTF	TGTGCCAGCAGCCGACGAGGGGGGCGCAACTATGGCTACACCTTC	.	TRBV7-9	TRBJ1-2	medium-sized
CASSICRGYNEQFF	TGTGCCAGCAGTATTTGCCGGGGGTACAATGAGCAGTTCTTC	.	TRBV12-3/TRBV12-4	TRBJ2-1	medium-sized
CAWSRGQGNWNSPLHF	TGTGCCTGGAGTAGGGGACAGGGGAATTGGAATTCACCCCTCCACTTT	TRBD1	TRBV30	TRBJ1-6	few
CATSRLACRETQYF	TGTGCCACCAGCAGACTAGCCTGTCGAGAGACCCAGTACTTC	.	TRBV15	TRBJ2-5	medium-sized
CATAQGLLYSNQPQHF	TGCGCCACCGCCCAGGGACTCCTTTATAGCAATCAGCCCCAGCATTTT	.	TRBV4-1	TRBJ1-5	.
CSATPGQPQHF	TGCAGTGCGACACCGGGTCAGCCCCAGCATTTT	.	TRBV20-1	TRBJ1-5	few
CASSQGPGLAARNTQYF	TGCGCCAGCAGCCAAGGGCCGGGACTAGCGGCCCGGAATACGCAGTATTTT	TRBD2	TRBV4-3	TRBJ2-3	.
CASSPPDRGPIAGETQYF	TGTGCCAGCTCACCACCAGACAGGGGGCCGATAGCGGGAGAGACCCAGTACTTC	TRBD1	TRBV18	TRBJ2-5	many
CASSRERDRNTGELFF	TGCGCCAGCAGCCGAGAACGGGACAGAAACACCGGGGAGCTGTTTTTT	TRBD1	TRBV4-3	TRBJ2-2	medium-sized
CASSFRTGGNYGYTF	TGTGCCAGCAGTTTCCGGACAGGGGGGAACTATGGCTACACCTTC	TRBD1	TRBV27	TRBJ1-2	medium-sized
CASSEVREGNQPQHF	TGTGCCAGCAGTGAAGTCAGGGAGGGCAATCAGCCCCAGCATTTT	.	TRBV2	TRBJ1-5	medium-sized
CASKQGRTDTQYF	TGTGCCAGCAAGCAGGGGCGGACAGATACGCAGTATTTT	.	TRBV12-3/TRBV12-4	TRBJ2-3	medium-sized
CASSYGGIYGYTF	TGTGCCAGCAGCTATGGGGGGATCTATGGCTACACCTTC	.	TRBV6-5	TRBJ1-2	medium-sized
CSAHRGFSYEQYF	TGCAGTGCCCACCGGGGATTCTCCTACGAGCAGTACTTC	.	TRBV20-1	TRBJ2-7	once
CAISESPGSNQPQHF	TGTGCCATCAGTGAGTCCCCAGGGTCCAATCAGCCCCAGCATTTT	.	TRBV10-3	TRBJ1-5	medium-sized
CASSLQENTEAFF	TGTGCCAGCAGTTTACAGGAGAACACTGAAGCTTTCTTT	.	TRBV25-1	TRBJ1-1	.
CASSLGIWFYNEQFF	TGTGCCAGCAGCTTAGGAATTTGGTTCTACAATGAGCAGTTCTTC	.	TRBV11-2	TRBJ2-1	medium-sized
CASSQRKGRNYGYTF	TGCGCCAGCAGCCAACGGAAGGGACGAAACTATGGCTACACCTTC	.	TRBV4-3	TRBJ1-2	medium-sized
CASKSGDTGELFF	TGTGCCAGCAAGTCAGGGGACACCGGGGAGCTGTTTTTT	.	TRBV7-4	TRBJ2-2	medium-sized
CASSYHQGSYNSPLHF	TGTGCCAGCAGTTACCACCAGGGCTCCTATAATTCACCCCTCCACTTT	.	TRBV6-5	TRBJ1-6	.
CASSSYEQYF	TGTGCCAGCAGCAGCTACGAGCAGTACTTC	.	TRBV7-2	TRBJ2-7	.
CASGPAGEQYF	TGTGCCAGTGGACCAGCGGGCGAGCAGTACTTC	.	TRBV6-5	TRBJ2-7	medium-sized
CASSLAITGKVYQPQHF	TGTGCCAGCAGCTTAGCGATTACAGGGAAGGTTTATCAGCCCCAGCATTTT	.	TRBV7-2	TRBJ1-5	medium-sized
CASSLGFTEAFF	TGTGCCAGCAGTTTAGGGTTCACTGAAGCTTTCTTT	.	TRBV28	TRBJ1-1	medium-sized
CASSTTGEGEKLFF	TGTGCCAGTTCAACGACAGGGGAGGGTGAAAAACTGTTTTTT	TRBD1	TRBV10-3	TRBJ1-4	few
CAWSVAGHGELFF	TGTGCCTGGAGTGTAGCGGGGCACGGGGAGCTGTTTTTT	TRBD2	TRBV30	TRBJ2-2	.
CASSSLTSGRGEQYF	TGTGCCAGCAGTTCCCTGACTAGCGGGAGAGGCGAGCAGTACTTC	TRBD2	TRBV6-5	TRBJ2-7	medium-sized
CASSLGRARETQYF	TGTGCCAGCAGCTTGGGGAGAGCCCGGGAGACCCAGTACTTC	.	TRBV5-5	TRBJ2-5	medium-sized
CASSYSGYRLNTEAFF	TGTGCCAGCAGTTACTCGGGTTACAGATTGAACACTGAAGCTTTCTTT	.	TRBV6-5	TRBJ1-1	.
CASSPTGASNQPQHF	TGTGCCAGCAGTCCAACAGGAGCCAGCAATCAGCCCCAGCATTTT	.	TRBV12-3/TRBV12-4	TRBJ1-5	once
CASSQDIGWSGDGELFF	TGCGCCAGCAGCCAAGATATAGGGTGGTCGGGGGACGGGGAGCTGTTTTTT	.	TRBV4-3	TRBJ2-2	.
CASSVGQNTGELFF	TGTGCCAGCAGCGTCGGACAAAACACCGGGGAGCTGTTTTTT	.	TRBV7-4	TRBJ2-2	medium-sized
CASSSRTGGIGELFF	TGTGCCAGCAGCTCGAGGACAGGGGGTATAGGGGAGCTGTTTTTT	TRBD1	TRBV7-3	TRBJ2-2	medium-sized
CASSGILEVQFF	TGTGCCAGCAGTGGGATACTAGAAGTGCAGTTCTTC	.	TRBV2	TRBJ2-1	medium-sized
CASSSPGGSNQPQHF	TGTGCCAGCAGCTCTCCAGGGGGTAGCAATCAGCCCCAGCATTTT	TRBD1	TRBV28	TRBJ1-5	.
CASSFLPGKGAQETQYF	TGTGCCAGCAGTTTCCTCCCCGGGAAAGGTGCGCAAGAGACCCAGTACTTC	.	TRBV28	TRBJ2-5	.
CAVRRGSYEQYF	TGTGCCGTGCGGCGGGGCTCCTACGAGCAGTACTTC	.	TRBV6-6	TRBJ2-7	medium-sized
CASSPISDRASGNTIYF	TGTGCCAGCAGCCCAATATCGGACAGAGCCTCTGGAAACACCATATATTTT	.	TRBV9	TRBJ1-3	medium-sized
CASRGTGRNIQYF	TGCGCCAGCAGAGGGACAGGGAGAAACATTCAGTACTTC	TRBD1	TRBV10-2	TRBJ2-4	large
CASSHTGPNGNQPQHF	TGTGCCAGCAGCCACACGGGGCCGAATGGGAATCAGCCCCAGCATTTT	.	TRBV7-2	TRBJ1-5	medium-sized
CASSRGPYQETQYF	TGTGCCAGCAGCAGGGGGCCGTACCAAGAGACCCAGTACTTC	TRBD1	TRBV7-9	TRBJ2-5	medium-sized
CASSQEPGHGYNEQFF	TGTGCCAGCAGCCAAGAACCCGGCCACGGATACAATGAGCAGTTCTTC	.	TRBV4-2	TRBJ2-1	.
CASSLGQNYGYTF	TGCGCCAGCAGCCTCGGACAGAACTATGGCTACACCTTC	.	TRBV4-1	TRBJ1-2	.
CAISDASAGPWETQYF	TGTGCCATCAGTGATGCTAGCGCCGGTCCATGGGAGACCCAGTACTTC	.	TRBV10-3	TRBJ2-5	medium-sized
CASSPGRERLYGYTF	TGTGCCAGCTCTCCCGGGAGGGAGAGACTCTATGGCTACACCTTC	.	TRBV18	TRBJ1-2	medium-sized
CASSQGTGHNQPQHF	TGTGCCAGCAGCCAGGGGACAGGGCACAATCAGCCCCAGCATTTT	TRBD1	TRBV4-2	TRBJ1-5	medium-sized
CASSVSKGREVYEQYF	TGTGCCAGCAGCGTCTCCAAGGGGAGGGAAGTCTACGAGCAGTACTTC	TRBD2	TRBV7-8	TRBJ2-7	few
CASSRGLAGLSYEQYF	TGTGCCAGCAGCAGAGGACTAGCGGGCCTCTCCTACGAGCAGTACTTC	TRBD2	TRBV7-9	TRBJ2-7	medium-sized
CSARAGVTDTQYF	TGCAGTGCTAGAGCGGGAGTCACAGATACGCAGTATTTT	.	TRBV20-1	TRBJ2-3	medium-sized